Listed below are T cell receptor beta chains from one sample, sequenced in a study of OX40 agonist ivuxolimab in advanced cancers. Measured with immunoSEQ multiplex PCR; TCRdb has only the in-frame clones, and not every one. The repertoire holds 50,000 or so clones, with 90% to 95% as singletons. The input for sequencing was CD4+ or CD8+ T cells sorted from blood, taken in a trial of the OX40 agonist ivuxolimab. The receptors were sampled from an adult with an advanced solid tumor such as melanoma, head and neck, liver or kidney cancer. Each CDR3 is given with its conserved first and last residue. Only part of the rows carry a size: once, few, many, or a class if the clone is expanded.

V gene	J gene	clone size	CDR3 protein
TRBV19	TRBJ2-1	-	CASSRLAGGHNEQFF
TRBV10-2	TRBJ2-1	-	CASTPTSRGGPEQFF
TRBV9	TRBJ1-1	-	CASSVALQGKNTEAFF
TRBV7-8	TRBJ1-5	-	CASSLERDRGLYSNQPQHF
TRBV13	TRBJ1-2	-	CASSSRDTRWTGGEVYGYTF
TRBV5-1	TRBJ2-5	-	CASSLSTGWGRQETQYF
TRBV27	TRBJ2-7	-	CASSQQMLGLAGVPQYF
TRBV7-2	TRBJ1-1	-	CASSLGQANTEAFF
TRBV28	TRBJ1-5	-	CASSMTGVNQPQHF
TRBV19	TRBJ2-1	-	CASGDRALYNEQFF
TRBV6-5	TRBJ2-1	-	CASSPLSGRWGEQFF
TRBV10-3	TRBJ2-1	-	CAIREAGVEQFF
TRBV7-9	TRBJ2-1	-	CASSLMTGDYNEQFF
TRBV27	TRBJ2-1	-	CASSLGGNEQFF
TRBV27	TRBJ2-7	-	CASSPSQGSIPYEQYF
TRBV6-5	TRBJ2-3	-	CASSYSRTGGADTQYF
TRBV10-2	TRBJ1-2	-	CASGVTRYYGYTF
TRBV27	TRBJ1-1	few	CASQGPDTEAFF
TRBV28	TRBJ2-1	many	CASFGTSGYNEQFF
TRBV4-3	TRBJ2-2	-	CASSQGSLAGELNTGELFF
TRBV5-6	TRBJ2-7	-	CASSGPGQGYEQYF
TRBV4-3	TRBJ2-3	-	CASSQETSGINTDTQYF
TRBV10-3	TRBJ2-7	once	CAACGLDDGEQYF
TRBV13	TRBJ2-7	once	CASSGPGLGYEQYF
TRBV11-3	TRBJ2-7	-	CASSFQRGYEQYF
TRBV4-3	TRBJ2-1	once	CASSQAFGYNEQFF
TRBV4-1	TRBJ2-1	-	CASSQVSVGTTYNEQFF
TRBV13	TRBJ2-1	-	CASSFAQGQFNEQFF
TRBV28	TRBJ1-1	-	CASSPVQYTEAFF
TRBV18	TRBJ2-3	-	CASSTSGTRGTQYF
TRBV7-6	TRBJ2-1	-	CASSPGGSGKPNEQFF
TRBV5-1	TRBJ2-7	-	CASSLWTSGSGEQYF
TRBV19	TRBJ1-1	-	CASSLLSGGNTEAFF
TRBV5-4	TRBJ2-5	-	CASSLKAGEETQYF